Below, one T cell receptor (beta chain) is given with its context. What it recognizes is unknown. Profiled with immunoSEQ multiplex PCR; TCRdb holds only in-frame clones, not every one. The top ten hold 0.1% to 0.15% of the sample, which has some 2.1 million clones, 85% to 95% seen once. The data were taken from a study of shared clonotypes between healthy human individuals. Study findings and constraints: Rarefaction exposed incomplete sorted-subset sequencing despite large depth.

The TCR was taken from a man between 18 and 29 years old in good health. What was sequenced was naive CD4+ T cells sorted from blood. Indicated subset: CD45RA+ positively selected.

The CDR3 DNA follows: TGTGCCAGCAGTTTCCACGGACTAGCGCCCTACGAGCAGTACTTC. This encodes CASSFHGLAPYEQYF. The chain combines TRBV28 with TRBJ2-7; 9 bases agree with TRBD2. The CDR3 totals 15 residues. The ends lost 3 bases at V and 2 bases at J; junction bases unmatched: 5. Germline CDR1 reads MDHEN; CDR2 reads SYDVKM. Looking up the rest from reference TRBV28 and TRBJ2-7 gives the full variable domain: DVKVTQSSRYLVKRTGEKVFLECVQDMDHENMFWYRQDPGLGLRLIYFSYDVKMKEKGDIPEGYSVSREKKERFSLILESASTNQTSMYLCASSFHGLAPYEQYFGPGTRLTVT.